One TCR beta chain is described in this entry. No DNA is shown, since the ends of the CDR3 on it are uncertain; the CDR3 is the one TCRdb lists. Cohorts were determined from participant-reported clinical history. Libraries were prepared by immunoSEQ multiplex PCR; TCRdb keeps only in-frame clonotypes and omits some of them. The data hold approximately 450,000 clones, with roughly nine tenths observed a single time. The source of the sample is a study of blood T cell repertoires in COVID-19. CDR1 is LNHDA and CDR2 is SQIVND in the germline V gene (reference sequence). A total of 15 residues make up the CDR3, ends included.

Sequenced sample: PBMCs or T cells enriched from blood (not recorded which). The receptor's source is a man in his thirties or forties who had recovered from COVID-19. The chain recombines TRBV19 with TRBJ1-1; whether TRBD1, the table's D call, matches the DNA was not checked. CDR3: CASSMPFGTGTGTFF.